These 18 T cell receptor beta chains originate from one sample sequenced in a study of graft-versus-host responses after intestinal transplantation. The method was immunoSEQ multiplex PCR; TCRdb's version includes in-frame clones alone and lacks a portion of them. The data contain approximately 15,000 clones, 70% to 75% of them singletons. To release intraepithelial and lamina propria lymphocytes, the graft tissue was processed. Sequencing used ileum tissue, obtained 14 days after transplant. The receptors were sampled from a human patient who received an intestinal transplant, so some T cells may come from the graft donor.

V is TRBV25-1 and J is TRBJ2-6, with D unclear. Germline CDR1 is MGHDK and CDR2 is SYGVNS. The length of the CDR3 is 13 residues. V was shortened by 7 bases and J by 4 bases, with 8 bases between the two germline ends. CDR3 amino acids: CASTRAGANVLTF. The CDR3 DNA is TGTGCCAGCACCCGGGCGGGGGCCAACGTCCTGACTTTC.

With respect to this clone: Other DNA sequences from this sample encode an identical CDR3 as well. The CDR3 loop is CASSLRGGGSYNEQFF. The CDR3 DNA reads as TGTGCCAGCAGCTTACGGGGGGGCGGGTCCTACAATGAGCAGTTCTTC. V gene TRBV7-6 combines with J gene TRBJ2-1, with TRBD2 matching over 8 bases. This CDR3 spans 16 amino acids. V was clipped by 2 bases and J by 1 base; unmatched bases: 4. The germline V gene has CDR1 SGHVS and CDR2 FNYEAQ.

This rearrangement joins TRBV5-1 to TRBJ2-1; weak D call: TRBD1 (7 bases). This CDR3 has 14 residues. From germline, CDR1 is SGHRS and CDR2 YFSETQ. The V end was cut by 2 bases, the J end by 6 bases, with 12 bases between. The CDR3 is CASSFRGAGNEQFF. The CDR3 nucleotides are TGCGCCAGCAGCTTCAGGGGGGCGGGCAATGAGCAGTTCTTC.

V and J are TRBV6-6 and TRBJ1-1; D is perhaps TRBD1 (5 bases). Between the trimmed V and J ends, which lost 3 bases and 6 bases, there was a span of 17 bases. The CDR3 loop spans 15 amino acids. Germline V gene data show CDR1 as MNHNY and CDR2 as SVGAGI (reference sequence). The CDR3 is CASSYLQALEPEAFF. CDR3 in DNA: TGTGCCAGCAGTTATTTACAGGCCCTCGAACCTGAAGCTTTCTTT.

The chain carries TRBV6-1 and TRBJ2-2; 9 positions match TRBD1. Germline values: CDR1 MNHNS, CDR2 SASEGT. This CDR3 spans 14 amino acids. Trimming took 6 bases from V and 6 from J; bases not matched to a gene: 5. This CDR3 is CASRKQGAPGELFF. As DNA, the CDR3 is TGTGCCAGCAGAAAACAGGGGGCACCCGGGGAGCTGTTTTTT.

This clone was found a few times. CDR3 amino acids: CASSLDSRYEQYF. The CDR3 coding sequence is TGCGCCAGCAGCTTGGATAGCCGCTACGAGCAGTACTTC. The chain couples TRBV5-1 to TRBJ2-7; no firm D call. The germline V and J ends were trimmed by 0 bases and 3 bases, with 7 bases remaining between them. The length of the CDR3 is 13 residues. Germline V gene lookup returns CDR1 SGHRS and CDR2 YFSETQ.

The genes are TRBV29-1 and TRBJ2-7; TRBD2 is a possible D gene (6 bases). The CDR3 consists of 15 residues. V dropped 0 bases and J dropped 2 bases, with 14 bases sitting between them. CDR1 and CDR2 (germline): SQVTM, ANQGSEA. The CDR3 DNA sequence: TGCAGCGTTGAAGATCCCACCGGGGGAACCTACGAGCAGTACTTC. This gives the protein CSVEDPTGGTYEQYF.

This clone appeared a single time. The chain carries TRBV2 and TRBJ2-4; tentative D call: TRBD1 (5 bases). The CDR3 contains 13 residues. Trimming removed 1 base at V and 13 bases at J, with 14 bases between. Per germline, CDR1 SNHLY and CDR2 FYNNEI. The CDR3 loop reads CASSEEGQGIQYF. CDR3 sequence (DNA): TGTGCCAGCAGTGAAGAGGGGCAGGGAATACAGTACTTC.

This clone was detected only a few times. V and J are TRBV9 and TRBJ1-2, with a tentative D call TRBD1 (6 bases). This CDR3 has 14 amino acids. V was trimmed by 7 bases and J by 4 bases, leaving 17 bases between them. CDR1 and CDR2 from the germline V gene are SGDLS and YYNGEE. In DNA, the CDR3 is TGTGCCAGCGTAACGTCCGGGACATCCTATGGCTACACCTTC. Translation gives CASVTSGTSYGYTF.

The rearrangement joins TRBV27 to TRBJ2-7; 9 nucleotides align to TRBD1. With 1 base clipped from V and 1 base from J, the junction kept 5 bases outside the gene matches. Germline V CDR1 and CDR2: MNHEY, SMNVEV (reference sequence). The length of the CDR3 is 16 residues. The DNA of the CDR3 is TGTGCCAGCAGTTTATTAGGGGACAGGGATTCCTACGAGCAGTACTTC. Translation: CASSLLGDRDSYEQYF.

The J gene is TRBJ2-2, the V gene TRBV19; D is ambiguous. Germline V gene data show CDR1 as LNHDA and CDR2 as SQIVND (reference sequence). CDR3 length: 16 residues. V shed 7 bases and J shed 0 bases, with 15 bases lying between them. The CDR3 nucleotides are TGTGCCAGTAATCCAGGAAGGGTCGCGAACACCGGGGAGCTGTTTTTT. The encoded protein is CASNPGRVANTGELFF.

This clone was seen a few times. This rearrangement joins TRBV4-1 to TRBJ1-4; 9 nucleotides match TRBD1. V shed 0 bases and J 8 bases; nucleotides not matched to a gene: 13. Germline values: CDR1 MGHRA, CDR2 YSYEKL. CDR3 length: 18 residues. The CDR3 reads CASSQESQTGGVGEKLFF. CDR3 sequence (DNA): TGCGCCAGCAGCCAAGAATCGCAGACAGGGGGAGTGGGGGAAAAACTGTTTTTT.

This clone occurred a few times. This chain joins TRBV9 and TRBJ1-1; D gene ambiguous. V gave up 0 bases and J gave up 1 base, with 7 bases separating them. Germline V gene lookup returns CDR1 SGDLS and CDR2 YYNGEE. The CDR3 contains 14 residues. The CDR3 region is CASSVGSANTEAFF. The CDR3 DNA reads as TGTGCCAGCAGCGTAGGCAGTGCGAACACTGAAGCTTTCTTT.

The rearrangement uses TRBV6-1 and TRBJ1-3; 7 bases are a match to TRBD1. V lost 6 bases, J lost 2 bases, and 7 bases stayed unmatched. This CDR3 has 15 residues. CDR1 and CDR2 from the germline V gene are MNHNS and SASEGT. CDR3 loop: CASRLQGLTGNTIYF. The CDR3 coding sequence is TGTGCCAGCAGGCTACAGGGGTTGACTGGAAACACCATATATTTT.

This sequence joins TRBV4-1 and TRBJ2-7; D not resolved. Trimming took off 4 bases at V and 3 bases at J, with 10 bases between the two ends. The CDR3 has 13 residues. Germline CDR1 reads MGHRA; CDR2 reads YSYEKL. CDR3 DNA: TGCGCCAGCAGCCGAGAGGAGTACTACGAGCAGTACTTC. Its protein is CASSREEYYEQYF.

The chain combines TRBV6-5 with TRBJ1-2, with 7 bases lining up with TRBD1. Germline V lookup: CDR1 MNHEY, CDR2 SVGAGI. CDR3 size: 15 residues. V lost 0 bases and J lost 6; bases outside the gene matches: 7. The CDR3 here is CASSYSPGQWNGYTF. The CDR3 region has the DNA TGTGCCAGCAGTTACTCCCCGGGACAGTGGAATGGCTACACCTTC.

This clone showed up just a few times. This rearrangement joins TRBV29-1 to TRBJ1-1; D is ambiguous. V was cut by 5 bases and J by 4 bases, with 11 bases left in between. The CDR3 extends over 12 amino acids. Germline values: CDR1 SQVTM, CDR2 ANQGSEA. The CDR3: CSVYHSGTEAFF. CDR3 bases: TGCAGCGTTTACCACTCGGGCACTGAAGCTTTCTTT. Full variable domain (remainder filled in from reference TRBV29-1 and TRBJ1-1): SAVISQKPSRDICQRGTSLTIQCQVDSQVTMMFWYRQQPGQSLTLIATANQGSEATYESGFVIDKFPISRPNLTFSTLTVSNMSPEDSSIYLCSVYHSGTEAFFGQGTRLTVV.

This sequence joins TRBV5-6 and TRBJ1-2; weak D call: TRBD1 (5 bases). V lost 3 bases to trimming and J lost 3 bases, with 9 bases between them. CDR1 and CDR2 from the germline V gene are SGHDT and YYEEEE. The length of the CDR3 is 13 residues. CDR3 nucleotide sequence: TGTGCCAGCAGCTCCGGGGCCTACTATGGCTACACCTTC. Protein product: CASSSGAYYGYTF.